Below, 30 T cell receptor beta chains from the same sample are listed, as sequenced in a study of cytomegalovirus exposure and HLA in healthy donors. PCR was performed using 60 Vbeta and 13 Jbeta primers. This table comes from immunoSEQ multiplex PCR, and its TCRdb copy is limited to in-frame clones, with some not included. The sample holds around 110,000 clones, roughly 70% seen once. Sequencing was done on a sample of PBMCs. The receptors stem from a woman aged 40 to 55 in good health and CMV-seropositive.

The chain is built from TRBV5-4 and TRBJ1-1; no firm D call. The CDR3 totals 13 residues. Germline CDR1 SGHNT, CDR2 YYREEE (reference sequence). With 2 bases removed from V and 5 bases from J, the gap between germline ends came to 10 bases. The DNA for the CDR3 is TGTGCCAGCAGCTTTAAACGCGAAACTGAAGCTTTCTTT. Translation: CASSFKRETEAFF.

V usage is TRBV2 and J usage is TRBJ1-6; 7 positions match TRBD1. The CDR3 loop spans 13 amino acids. The germline gives CDR1 SNHLY, CDR2 FYNNEI. The V gene end was trimmed by 8 bases and the J gene end by 3 bases; junction bases not matched to a gene: 1. CDR3 sequence reads: CASGQDYNSPLHF. CDR3 nucleotide sequence: TGTGCCAGCGGACAGGACTATAATTCACCCCTCCACTTT.

This chain connects TRBV5-5 to TRBJ2-5; 7 bases match TRBD1. The CDR3 consists of 15 residues. Germline lookup yields CDR1 SGHKS and CDR2 YYEKEE (reference sequence). V lost 4 bases to trimming and J lost 1 base; unmatched junction nucleotides: 7. As DNA, the CDR3 is TGTGCCAGCAGCCACCTCCGGGACAGCCAAGAGACCCAGTACTTC. As protein: CASSHLRDSQETQYF.

This chain uses TRBV5-1 with TRBJ2-1; weak D call: TRBD1 (8 bases). V gave up 0 bases and J gave up 2 bases, with 15 bases separating them. This CDR3 region has 17 residues. CDR1 and CDR2 from the germline V gene are SGHRS and YFSETQ. The CDR3 DNA follows: TGCGCCAGCAGCTTGGGAGGTACAGGGGGGGCCTACAATGAGCAGTTCTTC. As protein: CASSLGGTGGAYNEQFF. Complete variable domain (other parts from reference TRBV5-1 and TRBJ2-1): KAGVTQTPRYLIKTRGQQVTLSCSPISGHRSVSWYQQTPGQGLQFLFEYFSETQRNKGNFPGRFSGRQFSNSRSEMNVSTLELGDSALYLCASSLGGTGGAYNEQFFGPGTRLTVL.

This chain uses TRBV15 with TRBJ1-3; D remains unclear. Germline V gene lookup returns CDR1 LNHNV and CDR2 YYDKDF (reference sequence). The CDR3 is 17 residues long. Trimming removed 2 bases at V and 0 bases at J, with 14 bases between. The CDR3: CATSRNLGRDSGNTIYF. In nucleotides, the CDR3 is TGTGCCACCAGCAGAAACCTGGGGAGGGACTCTGGAAACACCATATATTTT.

J is TRBJ1-1 and V is TRBV6-5; TRBD1 might be the D (5 bases). The CDR3 spans 13 residues. Germline-derived CDR1 and CDR2 are MNHEY and SVGAGI. V was trimmed by 3 bases and J by 4 bases, leaving 9 bases between them. CDR3 DNA sequence: TGTGCCAGCAGTTATTCAGGGTTCACTGAAGCTTTCTTT. This encodes CASSYSGFTEAFF.

The chain employs TRBV6-6 and TRBJ1-3, with 10 nucleotides matching TRBD1. This CDR3 spans 16 amino acids. V was pared by 5 bases and J by 7 bases, with 11 bases of the junction left unmatched. The V gene's germline CDR1 is MNHNY and CDR2 SVGAGI (reference sequence). The CDR3 loop reads CASSKPGTGVPNTIYF. In DNA form, the CDR3 reads TGTGCCAGCAGTAAACCCGGGACAGGGGTGCCGAACACCATATATTTT.

The chain uses TRBV10-3 and TRBJ1-2, with D possibly matching TRBD1 (6 bases). The ends were cut back, 4 bases at V and 7 bases at J, with 16 bases in the middle. Germline V CDR1 and CDR2: ENHRY, SYGVKD. This CDR3 is built from 14 residues. CDR3 nucleotide sequence: TGTGCCATCAGTGGTGGGGGCAGGGAAGGTGGCTACACCTTC. Its protein is CAISGGGREGGYTF.

This chain uses TRBV9 with TRBJ2-2; the D gene is possibly TRBD1 (6 bases). The CDR3 extends over 15 amino acids. The germline gives CDR1 SGDLS, CDR2 YYNGEE. Trimming removed 3 bases at V and 2 bases at J, with 11 bases between. The CDR3 sequence: CASSATGHNTGELFF. The CDR3 region has the DNA TGTGCCAGCAGCGCCACGGGACATAACACCGGGGAGCTGTTTTTT. Together with reference TRBV9 and TRBJ2-2, the CDR3 gives the full variable domain: DSGVTQTPKHLITATGQRVTLRCSPRSGDLSVYWYQQSLDQGLQFLIQYYNGEERAKGNILERFSAQQFPDLHSELNLSSLELGDSALYFCASSATGHNTGELFFGEGSRLTVL.

In its sample, this clone was seen a few times. CDR3 protein: CASSSTVAKNIQYF. The CDR3, as DNA: TGTGCCAGCAGCTCCACAGTAGCCAAAAACATTCAGTACTTC. The chain couples TRBV13 to TRBJ2-4; D remains ambiguous. The CDR3 spans 14 residues. From germline, CDR1 is PRHDT and CDR2 FYEKMQ (reference sequence). V lost 4 bases and J lost 0, with 7 bases in between.

The rearrangement links TRBV5-1 to TRBJ1-1, with 7 bases aligning to TRBD1. The CDR3 extends over 13 amino acids. V lost 0 bases and J lost 7; bases outside the gene matches: 3. The germline gives CDR1 SGHRS, CDR2 YFSETQ. The CDR3 nucleotides are TGCGCCAGCAGCTTGGGCGACAGGGTTGAAGCTTTCTTT. This sequence encodes CASSLGDRVEAFF.

A few counts support this clone. The sample has other DNA sequences that encode this CDR3 too. The V gene is TRBV11-2, the J gene TRBJ1-2; TRBD1 agrees at 7 bases. Germline CDR1 and CDR2: SGHAT and FQNNGV. V dropped 5 bases and J dropped 3; count of bases not matched to a gene: 3. The CDR3 has 13 amino acids. The CDR3 loop reads CASSPGQDYGYTF. In DNA form, the CDR3 reads TGTGCCAGCAGCCCTGGACAGGACTATGGCTACACCTTC.

The gene calls are TRBV18 and TRBJ2-7; 7 positions agree with TRBD2. The CDR3 sequence is 14 residues long. Germline-derived CDR1 and CDR2 are KGHSH and LQKENI. The V gene end was trimmed by 0 bases and the J gene end by 3 bases; junction bases not matched to a gene: 2. The CDR3 DNA is TGTGCCAGCTCACCACCGGCTAGCGGCTACGAGCAGTACTTC. This codes for CASSPPASGYEQYF.

The chain couples TRBV6-5 to TRBJ1-6; no definite D call. From germline, CDR1 is MNHEY and CDR2 SVGAGI. Trimming pared 9 bases from V and 5 bases from J, leaving 11 bases between. The CDR3 loop spans 13 amino acids. The CDR3: CASQQYHNSPLHF. The CDR3 DNA sequence: TGTGCCAGTCAACAGTACCATAATTCACCCCTCCACTTT.

The chain joins TRBV4-1 to TRBJ2-7; D ambiguous. Germline-derived CDR1 and CDR2 are MGHRA and YSYEKL. This CDR3 is built from 13 residues. V was pared by 1 base and J by 5 bases, with 9 bases between. CDR3 nucleotides: TGCGCCAGCAGCCAAGCTATCCTGGACGAGCAGTACTTC. It encodes CASSQAILDEQYF.

In DNA, the CDR3 is TGTGCCAGTAGTATAGCAGGGGGCGGCAATCAGCCCCAGCATTTT. Its translation: CASSIAGGGNQPQHF. The V gene is TRBV19, the J gene TRBJ1-5, with 8 bases lining up with TRBD1. V was pared by 1 base and J by 2 bases, with 1 base of the junction left unmatched. The CDR3 totals 15 residues. The germline CDR1 and CDR2 sequences are LNHDA and SQIVND (reference sequence).

The chain is built from TRBV4-2 and TRBJ1-1; TRBD1 agrees at 7 bases. Unmatched junction bases numbered 11, after V lost 0 bases and J lost 10 bases. The CDR3 has 15 residues. The germline gives CDR1 LGHNA, CDR2 YNFKEQ. The CDR3 is CASSQDPTPGQRAFF. The CDR3 DNA follows: TGTGCCAGCAGCCAAGATCCAACGCCGGGACAGCGAGCTTTCTTT.

The chain joins TRBV18 to TRBJ2-2; 7 bases match TRBD2. Germline trimming cut 5 bases from V and 6 bases from J; bases unmatched to any gene: 3. The CDR3 length is 13 residues. From germline, CDR1 is KGHSH and CDR2 LQKENI. The CDR3 spells CASSSGTSGELFF. The CDR3 DNA sequence: TGTGCCAGCTCAAGCGGGACGTCCGGGGAGCTGTTTTTT.

The chain has TRBV19 and TRBJ1-2; a weak D match, TRBD1 (6 bases). There are 13 residues in the CDR3. The V and J ends lost 5 bases and 3 bases respectively, with 10 bases between them. The germline CDR1 and CDR2 sequences are LNHDA and SQIVND (reference sequence). Here the CDR3 DNA reads TGTGCCAGTAGTGCACAGGGAGACTATGGCTACACCTTC. This encodes CASSAQGDYGYTF.

This clone showed up just a few times. The genes are TRBV10-3 and TRBJ2-7; 8 positions agree with TRBD1. Looked up from germline, CDR1 is ENHRY and CDR2 is SYGVKD. This CDR3 has 15 amino acids. The junction had 6 bases not matched to a gene; V was cut back by 5 bases and J by 0 bases. The CDR3 here is CAISSRTGNSYEQYF. The CDR3 DNA reads as TGTGCCATCAGTTCCCGGACAGGGAACTCCTACGAGCAGTACTTC.

The rearrangement joins TRBV25-1 to TRBJ2-3; 9 bases match TRBD2. This CDR3 spans 16 amino acids. The ends lost 2 bases at V and 3 bases at J; junction bases unmatched: 6. Germline-derived CDR1 and CDR2 are MGHDK and SYGVNS. The CDR3 region is CASSERAGGRTDTQYF. The CDR3 region has the DNA TGTGCCAGCAGTGAAAGAGCGGGGGGTCGTACAGATACGCAGTATTTT. Full variable domain (missing parts from reference TRBV25-1 and TRBJ2-3): EADIYQTPRYLVIGTGKKITLECSQTMGHDKMYWYQQDPGMELHLIHYSYGVNSTEKGDLSSESTVSRIRTEHFPLTLESARPSHTSQYLCASSERAGGRTDTQYFGPGTRLTVL.

This chain connects TRBV11-2 to TRBJ1-4; D ambiguous. V gave up 6 bases and J gave up 3 bases, with 11 bases separating them. The germline V gene has CDR1 SGHAT and CDR2 FQNNGV. The CDR3 covers 14 residues. The CDR3 loop is CASRSRDSNEKLFF. The DNA of the CDR3 is TGTGCCAGCAGGTCACGGGATTCTAATGAAAAACTGTTTTTT.

This clone appeared once. The chain couples TRBV4-1 to TRBJ2-1; D unclear. Trimming stripped 1 base from V and 7 bases from J, with 11 bases between. Germline V gives CDR1 MGHRA, CDR2 YSYEKL. The CDR3 is 14 amino acids. The CDR3 loop is CASSQGSALNEQFF. The CDR3 bases are TGCGCCAGCAGCCAAGGAAGCGCCCTGAATGAGCAGTTCTTC.

V usage is TRBV19 and J usage is TRBJ2-1; 8 bases are shared with TRBD1. The CDR3 sequence is 13 residues long. Trimming removed 6 bases from V and 10 bases from J; junction bases left unmatched: 8. CDR1 and CDR2 from the germline V gene are LNHDA and SQIVND (reference sequence). As DNA, the CDR3 is TGTGCCAGTAGGGGACTGGACAGGGTCGAGCAGTTCTTC. Protein product: CASRGLDRVEQFF.

The rearrangement uses TRBV29-1 and TRBJ1-2, with D tentatively TRBD1 (6 bases). V lost 8 bases and J lost 4, with 17 bases in between. This CDR3 has 13 residues. Germline-derived CDR1 and CDR2 are SQVTM and ANQGSEA. In nucleotides, the CDR3 is TGCAGCACTCGACAGGATATGTCCTATGGCTACACCTTC. Its translation is CSTRQDMSYGYTF.

The rearrangement joins TRBV30 to TRBJ1-5; D is unresolved. Trimming removed 0 bases from V and 6 bases from J, with 6 bases in between. The CDR3 has 12 residues. Per germline, CDR1 GTSNPN and CDR2 SVGIG (reference sequence). The chain's CDR3 is CAWSVRAQPQHF. DNA for the CDR3: TGTGCCTGGAGTGTACGAGCTCAGCCCCAGCATTTT. The full variable domain, with the rest looked up from reference TRBV30 and TRBJ1-5, is SQTIHQWPATLVQPVGSPLSLECTVEGTSNPNLYWYRQAAGRGLQLLFYSVGIGQISSEVPQNLSASRPQDRQFILSSKKLLLSDSGFYLCAWSVRAQPQHFGDGTRLSIL.

This clone was recorded a few times. Other DNA variants within this sample encode the same CDR3. In DNA form, the CDR3 reads TGTGCCAGCAGCTTAGGACAGGCTGAGACCCAGTACTTC. The encoded protein is CASSLGQAETQYF. J is TRBJ2-5 and V is TRBV7-2; perhaps TRBD1 as D (6 bases). The CDR3 contains 13 residues. CDR1 and CDR2 from the germline V gene are SGHTA and FQGNSA. Trimming shortened V by 1 base and J by 5 bases, and 8 bases separated the two germline ends.

The chain employs TRBV27 and TRBJ1-1; D remains unclear. Trimming stripped 6 bases from V and 0 bases from J, with 11 bases between. Per the germline V gene, CDR1 is MNHEY and CDR2 is SMNVEV (reference sequence). The CDR3 is 14 amino acids. CDR3 sequence (DNA): TGTGCCAGCAGAGGTTCACAGTTGAACACTGAAGCTTTCTTT. This gives the protein CASRGSQLNTEAFF.

This chain links TRBV11-2 with TRBJ2-5, with D perhaps matching TRBD1 (6 bases). Germline V gene lookup returns CDR1 SGHAT and CDR2 FQNNGV. The ends were cut back, 5 bases at V and 2 bases at J, with 12 bases in the middle. CDR3 length equals 14 residues. The CDR3 is CASSPGARQETQYF. CDR3 DNA: TGTGCCAGCAGCCCAGGGGCCAGACAAGAGACCCAGTACTTC.

The chain joins TRBV5-6 to TRBJ1-4; D is uncertain. The germline CDR1 and CDR2 sequences are SGHDT and YYEEEE. There are 13 residues in the CDR3. Trimming cost V 2 bases and J 4 bases, with 6 bases left between them. The CDR3 DNA follows: TGTGCCAGCAGCTTCTTGCGTAATGAAAAACTGTTTTTT. The encoded protein is CASSFLRNEKLFF.